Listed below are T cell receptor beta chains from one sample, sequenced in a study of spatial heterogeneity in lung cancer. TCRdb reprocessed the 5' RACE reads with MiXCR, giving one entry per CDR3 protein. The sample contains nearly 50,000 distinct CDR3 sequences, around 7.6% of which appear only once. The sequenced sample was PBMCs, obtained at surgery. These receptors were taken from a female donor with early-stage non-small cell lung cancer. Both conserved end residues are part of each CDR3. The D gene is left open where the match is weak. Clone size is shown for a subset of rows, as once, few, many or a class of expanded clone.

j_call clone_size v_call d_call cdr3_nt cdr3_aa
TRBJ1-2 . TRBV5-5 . TGTGCCAGCAGCCGCGGAGGGGGGCAAGGTGGCTACACCTTC CASSRGGGQGGYTF
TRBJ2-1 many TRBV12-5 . TGTGCTAGTGGTCCGGGACAAAGCTCCTACAATGAGCAGTTCTTC CASGPGQSSYNEQFF
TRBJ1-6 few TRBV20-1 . TGCAGTGCTAGAGATGGGAGTCCCTCCGATTCACCCCTCCACTTT CSARDGSPSDSPLHF
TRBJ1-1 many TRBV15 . TGTGCCACCGGTTCGAACACTGAAGCTTTCTTT CATGSNTEAFF
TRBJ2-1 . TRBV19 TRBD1 TGTGCCACCACCCCCGGGACAGGGGAGCAGTTCTTC CATTPGTGEQFF
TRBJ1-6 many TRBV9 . TGTGCCAGCAGCGTAGGGACACATAATTCACCCCTCCACTTT CASSVGTHNSPLHF
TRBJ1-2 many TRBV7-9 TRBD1 TGTGCCAGCAGCCCCTGGGACAGGGCGGGCTATGGCTACACCTTC CASSPWDRAGYGYTF
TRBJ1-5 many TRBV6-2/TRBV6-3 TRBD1 TGTGCCAGCAGCTCCCCTTCCCGGGACAGGGCCCATCAGCCCCAGCATTTT CASSSPSRDRAHQPQHF
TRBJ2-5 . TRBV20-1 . TGCAGTGCCAGCACCCCACGGGGGGCCGGGGAGACCCAGTACTTC CSASTPRGAGETQYF
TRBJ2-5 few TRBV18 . TGTGCCAGCTCACCGCGGGACACGGGTAAAGAGACCCAGTACTTC CASSPRDTGKETQYF
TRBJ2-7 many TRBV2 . TGTGCCAGCAGTGAAGGCCTCGCGTACGAGCAGTACTTC CASSEGLAYEQYF
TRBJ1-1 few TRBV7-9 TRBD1 TGTGCCAGCCTCCTTCTACAGGGGCCTATGAACACTGAAGCTTTCTTT CASLLLQGPMNTEAFF
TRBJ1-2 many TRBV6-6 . TGTGCCAGCAGTTGGTCCGGAGGAAGGGGTCATGGCTACACCTTC CASSWSGGRGHGYTF
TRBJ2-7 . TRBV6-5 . TGTGCCAGCAGTACCCGACTCTCCTACGAGCAGTACTTC CASSTRLSYEQYF
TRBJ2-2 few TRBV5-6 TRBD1 TGTGCCAGCAGCTTGGGACAGGGAAACACCGGGGAGCTGTTTTTT CASSLGQGNTGELFF
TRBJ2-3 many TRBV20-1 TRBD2 TGCAGTGCTATGATTCCTAGCGGGTCCACAGATACGCAGTATTTT CSAMIPSGSTDTQYF
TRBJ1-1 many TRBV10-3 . TGTGCCATCAGTGAATGGTCGGGCACTGAAGCTTTCTTT CAISEWSGTEAFF
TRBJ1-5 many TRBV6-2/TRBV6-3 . TGTGCCAGCAGTGAAAACAATCAGCCCCAGCATTTT CASSENNQPQHF
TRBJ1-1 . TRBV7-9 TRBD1 TGTGCCAGCACCTACCAGGGGGAGAACACTGAAGCTTTCTTT CASTYQGENTEAFF
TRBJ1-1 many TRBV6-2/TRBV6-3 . TGTGCCAGCATAAACGCCGGACAGAACACTGAAGCTTTCTTT CASINAGQNTEAFF
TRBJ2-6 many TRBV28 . TGTGCCAGCATAGGAGGGCTTGGGGCCAACGTCCTGACTTTC CASIGGLGANVLTF
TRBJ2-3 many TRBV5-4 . TGTGCCAGCAGCTTGAACGGGGGCCAAGATACGCAGTATTTT CASSLNGGQDTQYF
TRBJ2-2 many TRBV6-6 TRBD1 TGTGCCAGCAGTTACGCAACCGGGACAGCGGACACCGGGGAGCTGTTTTTT CASSYATGTADTGELFF
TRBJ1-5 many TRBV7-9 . TGTGCCAGCAGCCAGACGGGGGGGCCTGATCAGCCCCAGCATTTT CASSQTGGPDQPQHF
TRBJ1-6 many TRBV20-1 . TGCAGTGCCTCATGGGGCAGAGCAAATTCACCCCTCCACTTT CSASWGRANSPLHF
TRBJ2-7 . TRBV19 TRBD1 TGTGCCAGTAGTACCGCTTGGACAGGAAACTACGAGCAGTACTTC CASSTAWTGNYEQYF
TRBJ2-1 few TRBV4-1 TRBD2 TGCGCCAGCAGCCAGTACGGGACGGGACTAGCGGGGGGGCCCCGAGACAATGAGCAGTTCTTC CASSQYGTGLAGGPRDNEQFF
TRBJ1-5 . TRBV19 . TGTGCCAGTAGTATTACGGGGGCCTTCAGCAATCAGCCCCAGCATTTT CASSITGAFSNQPQHF
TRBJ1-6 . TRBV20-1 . TGCAGTGCTAGAGATGGGAGTCCCTCCGATGCACCCCTCCACTTT CSARDGSPSDAPLHF
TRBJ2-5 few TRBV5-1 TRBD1 TGCGCCAGCAGCTCGACAGGGTCCCAAGAGACCCAGTACTTC CASSSTGSQETQYF
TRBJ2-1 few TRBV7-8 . TGTGCCAGCAGCGGAGAGATGGGGAATGAGCAGTTCTTC CASSGEMGNEQFF
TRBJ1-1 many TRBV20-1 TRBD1 TGCAGTGCTCTACGACAGGGGAGAAATGAAGCTTTCTTT CSALRQGRNEAFF
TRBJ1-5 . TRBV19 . TGTGCCAGTAGTATGGCCAGGGGTCAGCCCCAGCATTTT CASSMARGQPQHF
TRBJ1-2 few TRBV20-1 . TGCAGTGCCGTCGGGGGGGGGGGCCCCCGGGGCTACACCTTC CSAVGGGGPRGYTF
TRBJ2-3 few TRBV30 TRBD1 TGTGCCTGGAGTGTATCGGCAGGGGGCTTCCGAGATACGCAGTATTTT CAWSVSAGGFRDTQYF
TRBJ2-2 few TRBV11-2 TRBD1 TGTGCCAGCAGACCAGGGGGTGCTTGGGAGCTGTTTTTT CASRPGGAWELFF
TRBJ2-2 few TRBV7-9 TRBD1 TGTGCCAGCTTTGGGACAGCGAACACCGGGGAGCTGTTTTTT CASFGTANTGELFF
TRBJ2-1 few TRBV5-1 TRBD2 TGCGCCAGCAGCTCCGGGACTAGCGGGGGGGGCTTAGGTGAGCAGTTCTTC CASSSGTSGGGLGEQFF
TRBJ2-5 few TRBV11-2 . TGTGCCAGCAGCTTAGCGGGGGGACAAGTAGAGACCCAGTACTTC CASSLAGGQVETQYF
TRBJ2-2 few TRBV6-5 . TGTGCCAGCCGCATCACCAGGGGGAACACCGGGGAGCTGTTTTTT CASRITRGNTGELFF
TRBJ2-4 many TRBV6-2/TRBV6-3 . TGTGCCAGCAGTTACAGGGGAAACAAAAACATTCAGTACTTC CASSYRGNKNIQYF
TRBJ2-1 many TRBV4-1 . TGCGCCAGCAGCCAAAAGACAGGCGGATCCTACAATGAGCAGTTCTTC CASSQKTGGSYNEQFF
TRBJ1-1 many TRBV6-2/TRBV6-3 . TGTGCCAGCAGCCGCAGGGACCCTGGGGGGACTGAAGCTTTCTTT CASSRRDPGGTEAFF